This T cell receptor beta chain was retrieved from a study of beta chain features in type 1 diabetes (dated 2018 in TCRdb). Regarding the research as a whole: Patients and healthy donors did not differ in mean age, gender distribution, total cell number or subset yield. A total of about 110 million sorted cells were examined across all samples, and the number of cells per subset was strongly correlated with RNA yield. The study compared the TCRB repertoires of sorted circulating CD4+ T cell subsets in recently diagnosed type 1 diabetes patients with those in matched healthy donors. Whereas all 30 or so donors provided naive and central memory subsets, regulatory and stem cell-like memory subsets were isolated from just 8 patients and roughly eight healthy donors. Study-wide findings and limitations: Type 1 diabetes patients showed a moderate but significant shortening of TCRB CDR3 length in all four CD4+ subsets. Shorter templates might be favored by PCR, yet because patient and control samples were amplified and corrected together, any such skew would affect both groups equally. Sequencing cDNA rather than genomic DNA could over-represent highly expressing activated cells, although activation and CD3 levels did not differ between groups. Because the HLA sub-analyses included only small numbers of individuals, any influence of HLA type on TCRB rearrangement was left unresolved. Naive, central memory and regulatory TCRB repertoires appeared to be more similar among patients than among healthy donors. At VDJ recombination sites, patients with type 1 diabetes made fewer insertions and deleted more nucleotides, a pattern implying thymic rearrangement abnormalities.

This clone was found a few times. The target of this receptor is not known. Per-base qualities were not stored, and no clone one base away is much larger. This CDR3 is also generated by other DNA sequences in the sample. V loses 3 bases of germline sequence and J loses 2 bases, and the interval between the two ends is 7 bases. The germline V gene encodes CDR1 GTSNPN and CDR2 SVGIG (reference sequence). The CDR3 holds 12 amino acids from the cysteine to the phenylalanine. The entry retains the CDR3 DNA only, 36 bases that are in frame from base 1. All of the isolated RNA was reverse transcribed with the High Capacity cDNA Reverse Transcription Kit, so expressed TCRB transcripts were sequenced. Deep immunoSEQ sequencing was applied to naive, central memory and regulatory T cell samples, giving an average of approximately 4 million total reads per sample. Sorted cells were lysed in RLT buffer and RNA was extracted with DNase-treated RNeasy Micro or Mini kits, depending on cell number. Each cell subset was processed on its own to prevent cross-contamination, while patient and healthy donor samples were processed together. The immunoSEQ multiplex PCR was used to amplify TCRB sequences from cDNA, yielding 87-bp fragments that span the CDR3 region. Amplicons were sequenced on the Illumina HiSeq platform. The study's processing was this. Synthetic template baselines were used to correct PCR bias computationally, reads within Hamming distance 2 were collapsed, and singletons that could not be merged were discarded. By aligning reads against IMGT, V, D and J genes, CDR3 length, and insertions or deletions at six rearrangement sites were assigned. Within each subset, clonotype counts were normalized to the number of sorted cells before true diversity and Gini coefficients were calculated with the tcR R package. Repertoire sharing was quantified using the overlap coefficient calculated on TCRB nucleotide sequences. Out-of-frame TCRB sequences from naive cells were analyzed to stand in for the pre-selection repertoire. The table comes from immuneACCESS by way of TCRdb, which keeps in-frame sequences with V and J called. Part of the clones is missing from these tables; in studies checked, under half for an unresolved V gene and the rest for unknown reasons. That table gives V, J and clone size, and the DNA gave D and trimming. The sample table shows some 360,000 clones, and roughly 21% are seen once. 0.044% of the sample goes to the ten largest clones.

From each donor, a single peripheral blood sample of approximately 120 mL on average was drawn into heparinised tubes. Using a panel that included CD45RO, CCR7, CD25, CD127, CD95 and CD27, naive, central memory, regulatory and stem cell-like memory CD4+ T cells were sorted on a BD FACSAria II. A purity above 98% was achieved for all sorted populations. PBMCs were separated immediately by Lymphoprep density gradient centrifugation and were stained directly, without being cultured. Samples were stained and sorted in pairs, with one healthy donor and one patient per experiment, so that batch effects were minimized.

The origin of this receptor is a woman aged 18-30 years in good health. The specimen sequenced was naive CD4+ T cells from blood. The label giving this sample's cell subset or site can be read as: true naive CD4+ T cells. This receptor chain uses TRBV30 and TRBJ1-2, with the D gene not confidently named. In nucleotides, the sequence is TGTGCCTGGAGGGGAGGAAACTATGGCTACACCTTC. Its amino acids are CAWRGGNYGYTF.